This T cell receptor beta chain was recovered during a study of CD8+CD57+ T cells in acquired aplastic anemia. Whole-study context: Sorted CD4+ and CD8+ cells gave a mean 3.2 ug DNA, range about 0.19 to 27.4 ug. Average CD4+ read depth in healthy donors was roughly 10 million reads. Study-wide results and caveats: Patients had twenty-nine CD8+ CDR3 sequences in common with controls (the shared set). Any difference that existed in CD8+ Simpson's diversity between patients and controls was not significant.

Genomic DNA, the template, was used for profiling of the TCR beta VDJ and CDR3. TCRdb analysed the reads with MiXCR anew, one entry per CDR3 protein. Of around 200,000 distinct CDR3 sequences in the sample, around 50% were seen once. At least ten counts were recorded for this clonotype. Its specificity is unknown. This CDR3 region has 16 residues. Per the germline V gene, CDR1 is MNHEY and CDR2 is SVGAGI. Trimming cost V 0 bases and J 0 bases, with 11 bases left between them. The chain combines TRBV6-5 with TRBJ1-1; D gene ambiguous. This sequence was found in a human donor in good health, serving as a control. The sample comprised sorted CD4+, CD8+, or CD8+CD57+ T cells (not recorded which) from PBMCs. This chain's CDR3 is CASSYSYRGLNTEAFF. CDR3 DNA sequence: TGTGCCAGCAGTTACTCTTACAGAGGGTTGAACACTGAAGCTTTCTTT.